A single sample is the source of the 5 T cell receptor beta chains below, sequenced in a study of post-analysis software for immune sequencing data. General study results and limits: Five or six TRBV segments, TRBV5-6, TRBV5-1 and TRBV20-1 among them, were found more frequent in patients than controls.

These TCRs are of unknown antigen specificity. cDNA libraries for TCR beta contained unique molecular identifiers. MiXCR was run by TCRdb on the PCR reads, yielding one entry per CDR3 protein. The sample consists of more than 450,000 distinct CDR3 sequences, 34% of them appearing once. The sequenced material came from blood. The receptors stem from a girl younger than 18 with multiple sclerosis.

This chain links TRBV20-1 with TRBJ2-3, with 8 bases that match TRBD2. Germline values: CDR1 DFQATT, CDR2 SNEGSKA (reference sequence). V lost 3 bases and J lost 2; bases outside the gene matches: 4. CDR3 length: 14 amino acids. In DNA form, the CDR3 reads TGCAGTGCTAGTCAGCGGGGGCTCACAGATACGCAGTATTTT. It is translated as CSASQRGLTDTQYF.

The rearrangement joins TRBV12-3 or TRBV12-4 to TRBJ2-2; TRBD1 agrees at 10 bases. CDR3 length equals 15 residues. V was clipped by 7 bases and J by 4 bases; unmatched bases: 6. The CDR3 DNA reads TGTGCCAGCACCTGGGGACAGGGGCTCACCGGGGAGCTGTTTTTT. Its protein is CASTWGQGLTGELFF.

Only a few counts were recorded for this clonotype. This rearrangement joins TRBV18 to TRBJ2-7; weak D call: TRBD2 (6 bases). Deletions cut 6 bases from V and 2 bases from J, with 11 bases between. From germline, CDR1 is KGHSH and CDR2 LQKENI. There are 13 residues in the CDR3. CDR3 nucleotides: TGTGCCAGCTCGGTAGCGGCCGCCTACGAGCAGTACTTC. It yields the protein CASSVAAAYEQYF. The full variable domain, in which reference TRBV18 and TRBJ2-7 provide the parts outside the CDR3, is NAGVMQNPRHLVRRRGQEARLRCSPMKGHSHVYWYRQLPEEGLKFMVYLQKENIIDESGMPKERFSAEFPKEGPSILRIQQVVRGDSAAYFCASSVAAAYEQYFGPGTRLTVT.

The chain's CDR3 is CASSYSTVDYGYTF. The CDR3 nucleotides read TGTGCCAGCAGTTACTCGACTGTAGACTATGGCTACACCTTC. The chain joins TRBV6-5 to TRBJ1-2; D gene unclear. The germline gives CDR1 MNHEY, CDR2 SVGAGI. Trimming took 0 bases from V and 3 from J, leaving 8 bases between them. This CDR3 is built from 14 residues.

This clonotype has more than one count but fewer than ten. The chain links TRBV11-2 to TRBJ1-1; D uncertain. The CDR3 has 13 amino acids. The ends were cut back, 5 bases at V and 3 bases at J, with 10 bases in the middle. CDR1 is SGHAT and CDR2 is FQNNGV in the germline V gene. The CDR3 nucleotides are TGTGCCAGCAGCCCCTTTAGGTACACTGAAGCTTTCTTT. Protein product: CASSPFRYTEAFF.